These T cell receptor beta chains were read from a single sample in a study of blood T cell repertoires in COVID-19. Produced via immunoSEQ multiplex PCR; TCRdb's table is partial and in-frame only. This table has about 280,000 clones, about 89% appearing once. Sequenced material: peripheral blood. All receptors come from a woman aged 35 to 49 who had recovered from COVID-19. Each CDR3 is given with its conserved first and last residue. Fields, in order: D gene, clone size, J gene, V gene, CDR3 length, CDR3 protein, CDR3 DNA. The D gene is left open where the match is weak. Rows may omit the clone size; those that give it use once, few, many or a size class.

d_call: NA; clone_size: NA; j_call: TRBJ2-3; v_call: TRBV5-1; cdr3_length: 15; cdr3_aa: CASSLGGPSLDTQYF; cdr3_nt: TGCGCCAGCAGCTTGGGAGGGCCTTCCTTAGATACGCAGTATTTT
d_call: TRBD2; clone_size: NA; j_call: TRBJ2-2; v_call: TRBV7-7; cdr3_length: 17; cdr3_aa: CASSLGPLAGGTGELFF; cdr3_nt: TGTGCTAGCAGCTTAGGCCCCCTAGCGGGAGGAACCGGGGAGCTGTTTTTT
d_call: TRBD2; clone_size: once; j_call: TRBJ2-1; v_call: TRBV2; cdr3_length: 14; cdr3_aa: CATPRGESYNEQFF; cdr3_nt: TGTGCCACACCGCGGGGGGAGTCCTACAATGAGCAGTTCTTC
d_call: NA; clone_size: NA; j_call: TRBJ1-2; v_call: TRBV6-5; cdr3_length: 12; cdr3_aa: CASKIPLGGYTF; cdr3_nt: TGTGCCAGTAAGATCCCCCTCGGTGGCTACACCTTC
d_call: NA; clone_size: few; j_call: TRBJ2-7; v_call: TRBV15; cdr3_length: 15; cdr3_aa: CATSRDPGSANEQYF; cdr3_nt: TGTGCCACCAGCAGAGATCCCGGGAGCGCTAACGAGCAGTACTTC
d_call: TRBD2; clone_size: NA; j_call: TRBJ2-5; v_call: TRBV27; cdr3_length: 15; cdr3_aa: CASSFGLAGVETQYF; cdr3_nt: TGTGCCAGCAGTTTTGGTCTAGCGGGAGTTGAGACCCAGTACTTC
d_call: TRBD2; clone_size: NA; j_call: TRBJ2-3; v_call: TRBV4-1; cdr3_length: 17; cdr3_aa: CASSQEYGTSGRDTQYF; cdr3_nt: TGCGCCAGCAGCCAAGAGTATGGGACTAGCGGGAGAGATACGCAGTATTTT
d_call: NA; clone_size: NA; j_call: TRBJ2-1; v_call: TRBV27; cdr3_length: 12; cdr3_aa: CASNSQINEQFF; cdr3_nt: TGTGCCAGCAATTCCCAAATCAATGAGCAGTTCTTC
d_call: TRBD2; clone_size: NA; j_call: TRBJ2-2; v_call: TRBV11-2; cdr3_length: 16; cdr3_aa: CASSHLAGTLTGELFF; cdr3_nt: TGTGCCAGCAGCCACTTAGCGGGAACCCTCACCGGGGAGCTGTTTTTT
d_call: NA; clone_size: NA; j_call: TRBJ1-2; v_call: TRBV7-9; cdr3_length: 12; cdr3_aa: CASSPGLYGYTF; cdr3_nt: TGTGCCAGCAGCCCTGGCCTCTATGGCTACACCTTC
d_call: TRBD1; clone_size: NA; j_call: TRBJ2-5; v_call: TRBV7-6; cdr3_length: 15; cdr3_aa: CASSLYQGAQETQYF; cdr3_nt: TGTGCCAGCAGCTTATATCAGGGGGCCCAGGAGACCCAGTACTTC
d_call: NA; clone_size: NA; j_call: TRBJ2-2; v_call: TRBV19; cdr3_length: 15; cdr3_aa: CASSIGSGETGELFF; cdr3_nt: TGTGCCAGTAGTATAGGTTCCGGGGAAACCGGGGAGCTGTTTTTT
d_call: NA; clone_size: once; j_call: TRBJ1-1; v_call: TRBV27; cdr3_length: 13; cdr3_aa: CASSYSRGGQAFF; cdr3_nt: TGTGCCAGCAGTTACTCCAGGGGTGGCCAAGCTTTCTTT
d_call: NA; clone_size: few; j_call: TRBJ2-1; v_call: TRBV4-2; cdr3_length: 16; cdr3_aa: CASSQEGGEGYNEQFF; cdr3_nt: TGTGCCAGCAGCCAAGAAGGGGGGGAGGGGTACAATGAGCAGTTCTTC
d_call: TRBD1; clone_size: NA; j_call: TRBJ1-6; v_call: TRBV19; cdr3_length: 15; cdr3_aa: CASSIQTGPNSPLHF; cdr3_nt: TGTGCCAGTAGTATCCAGACAGGGCCGAATTCACCCCTCCACTTT
d_call: TRBD1; clone_size: NA; j_call: TRBJ1-1; v_call: TRBV5-8; cdr3_length: 15; cdr3_aa: CASSLGDRGLTEAFF; cdr3_nt: TGTGCCAGCAGCTTGGGGGACAGGGGGCTCACTGAAGCTTTCTTT
d_call: TRBD1; clone_size: NA; j_call: TRBJ1-2; v_call: TRBV9; cdr3_length: 16; cdr3_aa: CASSAEPGQQGYGYTF; cdr3_nt: TGTGCCAGCAGCGCCGAACCGGGACAGCAGGGCTATGGCTACACCTTC
d_call: TRBD2; clone_size: NA; j_call: TRBJ2-3; v_call: TRBV28; cdr3_length: 15; cdr3_aa: CAILPTSAYTDTQYF; cdr3_nt: TGTGCCATCCTCCCGACTAGCGCCTACACAGATACGCAGTATTTT
d_call: NA; clone_size: NA; j_call: TRBJ1-5; v_call: TRBV21-1; cdr3_length: 17; cdr3_aa: CASSTKGGQDLNQPQHF; cdr3_nt: TGTGCCAGCAGCACAAAGGGGGGACAGGACCTTAATCAGCCCCAGCATTTT
d_call: NA; clone_size: NA; j_call: TRBJ2-7; v_call: TRBV3-1/TRBV3-2; cdr3_length: 14; cdr3_aa: CASSQNINAYEQYF; cdr3_nt: TGTGCCAGCAGCCAAAATATAAATGCCTACGAGCAGTACTTC
d_call: NA; clone_size: NA; j_call: TRBJ2-7; v_call: TRBV11-2; cdr3_length: 15; cdr3_aa: CASSSTGTSNYEQYF; cdr3_nt: TGTGCCAGCAGCTCAACCGGGACTTCCAACTACGAGCAGTACTTC
d_call: NA; clone_size: NA; j_call: TRBJ2-7; v_call: TRBV2; cdr3_length: 19; cdr3_aa: CASSGTASWLPSGSYEQYF; cdr3_nt: TGTGCCAGCAGTGGAACGGCTAGCTGGCTTCCATCCGGGTCCTACGAGCAGTACTTC
d_call: TRBD1; clone_size: NA; j_call: TRBJ1-6; v_call: TRBV30; cdr3_length: 15; cdr3_aa: CAWQSDREGDSPLHF; cdr3_nt: TGTGCCTGGCAATCGGACAGGGAAGGGGATTCACCCCTCCACTTT
d_call: TRBD1; clone_size: NA; j_call: TRBJ1-1; v_call: TRBV18; cdr3_length: 15; cdr3_aa: CASSPQGTGDSEAFF; cdr3_nt: TGTGCCAGCTCACCACAGGGGACAGGCGACTCTGAAGCTTTCTTT
d_call: TRBD1; clone_size: NA; j_call: TRBJ1-6; v_call: TRBV19; cdr3_length: 15; cdr3_aa: CASNPTGATNSPLHF; cdr3_nt: TGTGCCAGTAACCCGACAGGGGCGACTAATTCACCCCTCCACTTT
d_call: TRBD2; clone_size: NA; j_call: TRBJ2-7; v_call: TRBV3-1/TRBV3-2; cdr3_length: 15; cdr3_aa: CASSQGGDYSYEQYF; cdr3_nt: TGTGCCAGCAGCCAAGGAGGGGACTACTCCTACGAGCAGTACTTC
d_call: NA; clone_size: NA; j_call: TRBJ2-2; v_call: TRBV19; cdr3_length: 14; cdr3_aa: CASSIDRYTGELFF; cdr3_nt: TGTGCCAGTAGTATTGACAGGTACACCGGGGAGCTGTTTTTT
d_call: TRBD1; clone_size: once; j_call: TRBJ1-4; v_call: TRBV7-6; cdr3_length: 15; cdr3_aa: CASSPPGQRYEKLFF; cdr3_nt: TGTGCCAGCAGCCCACCGGGACAGCGCTATGAAAAACTGTTTTTT
d_call: NA; clone_size: NA; j_call: TRBJ1-1; v_call: TRBV7-3; cdr3_length: 13; cdr3_aa: CASSFEMNTEAFF; cdr3_nt: TGTGCCAGCAGCTTCGAGATGAACACTGAAGCTTTCTTT
d_call: TRBD2; clone_size: NA; j_call: TRBJ2-1; v_call: TRBV9; cdr3_length: 17; cdr3_aa: CASSPPLSGSGRNEQFF; cdr3_nt: TGTGCCAGCAGCCCGCCCCTTAGCGGGAGTGGGCGCAATGAGCAGTTCTTC
d_call: TRBD2; clone_size: NA; j_call: TRBJ2-1; v_call: TRBV6-2/TRBV6-3; cdr3_length: 12; cdr3_aa: CASSGSENEQFF; cdr3_nt: TGTGCCAGTAGCGGGAGTGAGAATGAGCAGTTCTTC
d_call: TRBD2; clone_size: NA; j_call: TRBJ2-3; v_call: TRBV2; cdr3_length: 16; cdr3_aa: CASSESASGRADTQYF; cdr3_nt: TGTGCCAGCAGTGAATCGGCTAGCGGGAGGGCAGATACGCAGTATTTT
d_call: TRBD1; clone_size: NA; j_call: TRBJ1-1; v_call: TRBV3-1/TRBV3-2; cdr3_length: 16; cdr3_aa: CASSPRTGVGNTEAFF; cdr3_nt: TGTGCCAGCAGCCCTAGGACAGGGGTGGGAAACACTGAAGCTTTCTTT
d_call: TRBD2; clone_size: NA; j_call: TRBJ2-5; v_call: TRBV5-1; cdr3_length: 15; cdr3_aa: CASSPGGGSQETQYF; cdr3_nt: TGCGCCAGCAGCCCGGGGGGGGGTAGCCAAGAGACCCAGTACTTC
d_call: TRBD1; clone_size: NA; j_call: TRBJ1-2; v_call: TRBV7-6; cdr3_length: 15; cdr3_aa: CASSLGAGGNYGYTF; cdr3_nt: TGTGCCAGCAGCTTAGGGGCAGGGGGCAACTATGGCTACACCTTC
d_call: TRBD2; clone_size: NA; j_call: TRBJ2-3; v_call: TRBV27; cdr3_length: 15; cdr3_aa: CASRPGGEGTDTQYF; cdr3_nt: TGTGCCAGCCGTCCCGGGGGGGAGGGTACAGATACGCAGTATTTT
d_call: TRBD2; clone_size: NA; j_call: TRBJ2-5; v_call: TRBV5-5; cdr3_length: 15; cdr3_aa: CASSLTLAGAETQYF; cdr3_nt: TGTGCCAGCAGCTTGACACTAGCGGGAGCGGAGACCCAGTACTTC
d_call: NA; clone_size: NA; j_call: TRBJ2-1; v_call: TRBV27; cdr3_length: 17; cdr3_aa: CASSLSQGAPLYNEQFF; cdr3_nt: TGTGCCAGCAGTTTATCACAGGGAGCCCCCCTCTACAATGAGCAGTTCTTC
d_call: TRBD2; clone_size: NA; j_call: TRBJ2-7; v_call: TRBV6-5; cdr3_length: 16; cdr3_aa: CASSYSGGSGFHEQYF; cdr3_nt: TGTGCCAGCAGTTACTCGGGCGGGAGCGGGTTCCACGAGCAGTACTTC
d_call: TRBD1; clone_size: NA; j_call: TRBJ1-1; v_call: TRBV19; cdr3_length: 17; cdr3_aa: CASSILLPGQGNTEAFF; cdr3_nt: TGTGCCAGTAGTATATTACTGCCGGGACAGGGGAACACTGAAGCTTTCTTT
d_call: NA; clone_size: NA; j_call: TRBJ2-7; v_call: TRBV27; cdr3_length: 13; cdr3_aa: CASRKAERGEQYF; cdr3_nt: TGTGCCAGCAGGAAGGCCGAACGAGGCGAGCAGTACTTC
d_call: NA; clone_size: NA; j_call: TRBJ2-5; v_call: TRBV13; cdr3_length: 14; cdr3_aa: CASSLERRGGTQYF; cdr3_nt: TGTGCCAGCAGCTTAGAACGGCGAGGGGGGACCCAGTACTTC
d_call: NA; clone_size: NA; j_call: TRBJ2-7; v_call: TRBV28; cdr3_length: 15; cdr3_aa: CASSLTSGGYYEQYF; cdr3_nt: TGTGCCAGCAGTTTAACATCTGGCGGGTACTACGAGCAGTACTTC
d_call: TRBD2; clone_size: NA; j_call: TRBJ2-5; v_call: TRBV7-7; cdr3_length: 16; cdr3_aa: CASSLGLAGVQETQYF; cdr3_nt: TGTGCTAGCAGCTTAGGACTAGCGGGAGTCCAAGAGACCCAGTACTTC
d_call: NA; clone_size: NA; j_call: TRBJ1-6; v_call: TRBV6-6; cdr3_length: 12; cdr3_aa: CASTKRDSPLHF; cdr3_nt: TGTGCCAGCACCAAGAGGGATTCACCCCTCCACTTT
d_call: TRBD2; clone_size: NA; j_call: TRBJ2-4; v_call: TRBV28; cdr3_length: 17; cdr3_aa: CASSLSGGGLAKNIQYF; cdr3_nt: TGTGCCAGCAGTTTATCGGGCGGGGGACTAGCCAAAAACATTCAGTACTTC
d_call: NA; clone_size: NA; j_call: TRBJ2-7; v_call: TRBV5-4; cdr3_length: 14; cdr3_aa: CASSPEPGAYEQYF; cdr3_nt: TGTGCCAGCAGCCCCGAACCGGGGGCCTACGAGCAGTACTTC
d_call: NA; clone_size: once; j_call: TRBJ2-7; v_call: TRBV5-6; cdr3_length: 14; cdr3_aa: CASSSTGTVDEQYF; cdr3_nt: TGTGCCAGCAGCTCCACAGGGACGGTGGATGAGCAGTACTTC
d_call: NA; clone_size: NA; j_call: TRBJ1-4; v_call: TRBV11-2; cdr3_length: 16; cdr3_aa: CASSLDSAPRGEKLFF; cdr3_nt: TGTGCCAGCAGCTTAGATTCGGCCCCACGGGGTGAAAAACTGTTTTTT
d_call: TRBD1; clone_size: NA; j_call: TRBJ2-1; v_call: TRBV29-1; cdr3_length: 14; cdr3_aa: CSVATGQGANEQFF; cdr3_nt: TGCAGCGTTGCCACGGGACAGGGGGCAAATGAGCAGTTCTTC
d_call: TRBD1; clone_size: NA; j_call: TRBJ1-4; v_call: TRBV10-3; cdr3_length: 14; cdr3_aa: CAISGDRDLEKLFF; cdr3_nt: TGTGCCATCAGTGGTGACAGGGATCTTGAAAAACTGTTTTTT